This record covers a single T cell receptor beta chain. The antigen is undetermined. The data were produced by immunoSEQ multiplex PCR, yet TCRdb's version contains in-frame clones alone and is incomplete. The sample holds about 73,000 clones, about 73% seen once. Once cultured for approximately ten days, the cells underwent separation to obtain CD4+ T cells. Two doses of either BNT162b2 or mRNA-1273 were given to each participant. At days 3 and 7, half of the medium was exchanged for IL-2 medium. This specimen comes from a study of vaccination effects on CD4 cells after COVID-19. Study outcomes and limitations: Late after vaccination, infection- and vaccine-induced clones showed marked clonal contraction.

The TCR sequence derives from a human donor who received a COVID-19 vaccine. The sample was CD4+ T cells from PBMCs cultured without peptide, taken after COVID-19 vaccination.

CDR3 DNA sequence: TGTGCCAGCAGCTCGGGACAGCCCACAGATACGCAGTATTTT. It specifies CASSSGQPTDTQYF. The chain employs TRBV7-7 and TRBJ2-3; 7 bases are a match to TRBD1. Germline trimming cut 4 bases from V and 2 bases from J; bases unmatched to any gene: 3. The CDR3 extends over 14 amino acids. Germline-derived CDR1 and CDR2 are SSHAT and FNYEAQ (reference sequence).